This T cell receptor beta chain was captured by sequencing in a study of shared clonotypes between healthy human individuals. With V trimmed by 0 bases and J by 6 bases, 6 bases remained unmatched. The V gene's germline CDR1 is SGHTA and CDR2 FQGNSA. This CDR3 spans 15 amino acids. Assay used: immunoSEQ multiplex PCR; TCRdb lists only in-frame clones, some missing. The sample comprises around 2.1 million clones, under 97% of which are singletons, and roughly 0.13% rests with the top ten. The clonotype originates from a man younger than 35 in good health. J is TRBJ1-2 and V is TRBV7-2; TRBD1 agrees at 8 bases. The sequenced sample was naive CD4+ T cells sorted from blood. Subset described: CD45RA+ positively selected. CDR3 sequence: CASSLAHRGGNGYTF. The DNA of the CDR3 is TGTGCCAGCAGCTTAGCGCACAGGGGGGGAAATGGCTACACCTTC.